A single sample is the source of the 25 T cell receptor beta chains below, sequenced in a study of blood T cell repertoires in COVID-19. TCRdb's table, derived via immunoSEQ multiplex PCR, lists solely in-frame clones and lacks some. The table has 90,000 to 130,000 clones, over 80% seen once. The sample consisted of peripheral blood. The receptors shown here come from a woman between 65 and 79 years old with acute or convalescent COVID-19.

Of note for this clone: Within the sample, other DNA sequences also encode this same CDR3. This chain links TRBV12-5 with TRBJ1-5, with D possibly TRBD1 on 5 matching bases. The CDR3 contains 14 residues. Between the trimmed V and J ends, which lost 1 base and 3 bases, there was a span of 7 bases. Germline assignment: CDR1 LGHNT and CDR2 FRNRAP. CDR3 in DNA: TGTGCTAGTGGTTTGGGACAGAACAATCAGCCCCAGCATTTT. Translation: CASGLGQNNQPQHF. Supplemented by reference TRBV12-5 and TRBJ1-5, the full variable domain reads DARVTQTPRHKVTEMGQEVTMRCQPILGHNTVFWYRQTMMQGLELLAYFRNRAPLDDSGMPKDRFSAEMPDATLATLKIQPSEPRDSAVYFCASGLGQNNQPQHFGDGTRLSIL.

The V call is TRBV6-6, the J call TRBJ2-7; 7 positions match TRBD2. The J segment lost 4 bases and the V segment lost 4 bases, leaving 10 bases of the junction unmatched. In germline, CDR1 is MNHNY, CDR2 SVGAGI (reference sequence). This CDR3 spans 15 amino acids. The CDR3 sequence: CASSSPRLAGYEQYF. CDR3 sequence (DNA): TGTGCCAGCAGTTCCCCAAGACTAGCAGGGTACGAGCAGTACTTC.

This clone was picked up one time. This chain joins TRBV4-2 and TRBJ2-1; the D gene is possibly TRBD2 (5 bases). Germline CDR1 reads LGHNA; CDR2 reads YNFKEQ. The ends were cut back, 1 base at V and 10 bases at J, with 17 bases in the middle. This CDR3 contains 15 residues. This CDR3 is CASSQGSGLFQEQFF. The CDR3 DNA reads TGTGCCAGCAGCCAAGGAAGCGGCCTTTTTCAGGAGCAGTTCTTC.

The CDR3 sequence: CASSPRLAAQETQYF. The CDR3 DNA follows: TGTGCCAGCAGCCCAAGACTAGCGGCACAAGAGACCCAGTACTTC. The J gene is TRBJ2-5, the V gene TRBV6-5; TRBD2 agrees at 9 bases. J lost 2 bases, V lost 6 bases, and 7 bases had no gene match. This CDR3 comprises 15 residues. Germline V gene data show CDR1 as MNHEY and CDR2 as SVGAGI.

The CDR3 region is CASSIDDSGAYNEQFF. The DNA of the CDR3 is TGTGCCAGTAGTATAGATGATAGCGGGGCCTACAATGAGCAGTTCTTC. The chain uses TRBV19 and TRBJ2-1, with TRBD2 identical over 8 bases. V lost 0 bases to trimming and J lost 2 bases; unmatched junction nucleotides: 3. The CDR3 totals 16 residues. Looked up from germline, CDR1 is LNHDA and CDR2 is SQIVND (reference sequence).

The chain is built from TRBV11-2 and TRBJ2-1, with 7 bases fitting TRBD2. Unmatched junction bases numbered 2, after V lost 3 bases and J lost 3 bases. Germline V gene data show CDR1 as SGHAT and CDR2 as FQNNGV. The CDR3 consists of 14 residues. The CDR3 spells CASSLAGVYNEQFF. CDR3 nucleotide sequence: TGTGCCAGCAGCTTGGCGGGAGTCTACAATGAGCAGTTCTTC.

This clone was seen once. The genes are TRBV6-5 and TRBJ1-1, with TRBD1 as a possible D gene (5 bases). Germline lookup yields CDR1 MNHEY and CDR2 SVGAGI. The ends were cut back, 4 bases at V and 1 base at J, with 10 bases in the middle. This CDR3 has 14 amino acids. CDR3 sequence reads: CASSFQGGNTEAFF. CDR3 nucleotides: TGTGCCAGCAGTTTCCAGGGTGGGAACACTGAAGCTTTCTTT.

The rearrangement joins TRBV28 to TRBJ1-1, with 9 bases that match TRBD1. The CDR3 is 14 residues long. Unmatched junction bases numbered 8, after V lost 11 bases and J lost 1 base. The germline gives CDR1 MDHEN, CDR2 SYDVKM. The CDR3 sequence is CAGRQGGENTEAFF. The CDR3 DNA reads TGTGCCGGACGACAGGGGGGTGAGAACACTGAAGCTTTCTTT.

This chain uses TRBV9 with TRBJ1-6; a possible D gene is TRBD1 (6 bases). CDR1 and CDR2 (germline): SGDLS, YYNGEE. Trimming cost V 4 bases and J 6 bases, with 14 bases left between them. This CDR3 region has 15 residues. The CDR3 protein is CASSLPQGSNSPLHF. The CDR3 DNA reads as TGTGCCAGCAGCTTACCACAGGGTAGTAATTCACCCCTCCACTTT.

The V and J genes are TRBV4-2 and TRBJ1-4; D gene unclear. Trimming stripped 0 bases from V and 7 bases from J, with 12 bases between. This CDR3 region has 15 residues. CDR1 and CDR2 from the germline V gene are LGHNA and YNFKEQ. This CDR3 reads CASSQDLRGSEKLFF. CDR3 coding DNA: TGTGCCAGCAGCCAAGACTTGCGCGGCAGTGAAAAACTGTTTTTT.

The V gene is TRBV5-8, the J gene TRBJ1-1; 7 bases line up with TRBD1. CDR1 is SGHTS, CDR2 YDEGEE, per germline. The V segment lost 1 base and the J segment 1 base; nucleotides outside the gene matches: 4. The CDR3 length is 15 residues. This CDR3 reads CASSLWTGGNTEAFF. CDR3 coding DNA: TGTGCCAGCAGCTTGTGGACAGGAGGGAACACTGAAGCTTTCTTT.

V gene TRBV2 combines with J gene TRBJ2-2, with D possibly being TRBD2 (6 bases). CDR3 size: 13 residues. The germline V gene encodes CDR1 SNHLY and CDR2 FYNNEI. Trimming stripped 6 bases from V and 2 bases from J, with 7 bases between. The CDR3 DNA reads TGTGCCAGCAGGCGGGAAAACACCGGGGAGCTGTTTTTT. Its translation: CASRRENTGELFF.

The chain joins TRBV7-2 to TRBJ1-2; TRBD1 aligns across 10 bases. Per the germline V gene, CDR1 is SGHTA and CDR2 is FQGNSA. The CDR3 is 17 residues long. V lost 2 bases, J lost 4 bases, and 10 bases stayed unmatched. The CDR3 reads CASSLSTGGASLYGYTF. CDR3 coding DNA: TGTGCCAGCAGCTTATCGACAGGGGGCGCGTCTCTCTATGGCTACACCTTC.

V gene TRBV6-1 combines with J gene TRBJ2-1, with D possibly matching TRBD2 (6 bases). Germline CDR1 is MNHNS and CDR2 is SASEGT. V shed 0 bases and J shed 8 bases, with 8 bases lying between them. CDR3 length: 13 amino acids. The DNA of the CDR3 is TGTGCCAGCAGTGAAGCAGGGGAGGATGAGCAGTTCTTC. Protein sequence: CASSEAGEDEQFF.

This clone was picked up a small number of times. The chain uses TRBV5-6 and TRBJ1-2, with unresolved D. Trimming cost V 4 bases and J 2 bases, with 18 bases left between them. The germline gives CDR1 SGHDT, CDR2 YYEEEE. This CDR3 region has 16 residues. In DNA, the CDR3 is TGTGCCAGCAGCCCACTGGGCGCGGGATTGAACTATGGCTACACCTTC. This encodes CASSPLGAGLNYGYTF.

The rearrangement joins TRBV6-4 to TRBJ2-1; D possibly corresponds to TRBD2 (6 bases). The CDR3 consists of 17 residues. CDR1 is MRHNA, CDR2 SNTAGT, per germline. With 0 bases removed from V and 0 bases from J, the gap between germline ends came to 12 bases. CDR3: CASSDSEGGSSYNEQFF. The CDR3 DNA is TGTGCCAGCAGTGACTCTGAGGGAGGAAGCTCCTACAATGAGCAGTTCTTC.

The chain employs TRBV5-5 and TRBJ2-7; 12 bases align to TRBD2. Germline CDR1 and CDR2: SGHKS and YYEKEE (reference sequence). V lost 4 bases to trimming and J lost 6 bases; unmatched junction nucleotides: 2. The CDR3 is 13 amino acids. The CDR3 sequence is CASSQGLAGEQYF. The CDR3 coding sequence is TGTGCCAGCAGCCAGGGACTAGCGGGCGAGCAGTACTTC.

This clone appeared a single time. The chain joins TRBV7-3 to TRBJ2-7, with TRBD1 matching 11 bases. V lost 0 bases, J lost 8 bases, and 6 bases stayed unmatched. Germline-derived CDR1 and CDR2 are SGHTA and FQGTGA. CDR3 length: 15 residues. CDR3 region: CASSLTGTGGRKQYF. CDR3 bases: TGTGCCAGCAGCTTAACCGGGACAGGGGGACGGAAGCAGTACTTC.

The V gene is TRBV2, the J gene TRBJ2-1; a weak D match, TRBD2 (6 bases). This CDR3 is built from 16 residues. V lost 4 bases and J 3 bases, leaving 16 bases between the germline ends. CDR1 and CDR2 (germline): SNHLY, FYNNEI. The CDR3 reads CASSGGGLGNYNEQFF. The CDR3 DNA is TGTGCCAGCAGTGGGGGAGGACTGGGAAACTACAATGAGCAGTTCTTC.

The chain couples TRBV24-1 to TRBJ1-6; D gene uncertain. The germline gives CDR1 KGHDR, CDR2 SFDVKD. The V end was cut by 4 bases, the J end by 9 bases, with 9 bases between. There are 13 residues in the CDR3. CDR3 DNA sequence: TGTGCCACCAGTGAGGCCAGATTTTCACCCCTCCACTTT. Translated, it gives CATSEARFSPLHF.

The V gene is TRBV14, the J gene TRBJ2-2, with D possibly being TRBD2 (6 bases). The germline gives CDR1 SGHDN, CDR2 FVKESK. The CDR3 is 13 amino acids. The V and J ends lost 6 bases and 6 bases respectively, with 11 bases between them. The DNA of the CDR3 is TGTGCCAGCAGTGGGAGGTACGCCGGGGAGCTGTTTTTT. Residues: CASSGRYAGELFF.

This chain connects TRBV12-5 to TRBJ2-1; tentatively, D is TRBD2 (5 bases). This CDR3 contains 15 residues. CDR1 and CDR2 from the germline V gene are LGHNT and FRNRAP. The V and J ends lost 5 bases and 0 bases respectively, with 11 bases between them. CDR3 DNA sequence: TGTGCTAGTGGTCTAGGAGGACTCTCCTACAATGAGCAGTTCTTC. It encodes CASGLGGLSYNEQFF.

CDR3 loop: CASSLATGTGYTF. The CDR3 DNA reads TGTGCCAGCAGCTTAGCTACAGGGACAGGCTACACCTTC. The rearrangement uses TRBV7-2 and TRBJ1-2, with D maybe TRBD1 (6 bases). Trimming left V 0 bases short and J 8 bases short, with 10 bases between. CDR1 and CDR2 from the germline V gene are SGHTA and FQGNSA. The CDR3 runs 13 residues.

CDR3: CASTWQGYNQPQHF. The CDR3 region has the DNA TGTGCCAGCACATGGCAGGGCTACAATCAGCCCCAGCATTTT. The rearrangement joins TRBV2 to TRBJ1-5; D may be TRBD1 (5 bases). With 7 bases removed from V and 3 bases from J, the gap between germline ends came to 13 bases. The germline gives CDR1 SNHLY, CDR2 FYNNEI. The CDR3 runs to 14 residues.

The V call is TRBV29-1, the J call TRBJ2-1; D possibly corresponds to TRBD2 (5 bases). This CDR3 is 11 amino acids long. Germline values: CDR1 SQVTM, CDR2 ANQGSEA. The ends were cut back, 6 bases at V and 7 bases at J, with 10 bases in the middle. CDR3 residues: CSVEGINEQFF. The CDR3 DNA is TGCAGCGTAGAGGGTATTAATGAGCAGTTCTTC.